The following is a T cell receptor (beta chain) sequence with its context. No antigen is known for it. Addition of a universal primer site occurred through template switching, and cDNA carried unique molecular identifiers. TCRdb re-called the 5' RACE reads through MiXCR, storing one row per CDR3 protein. The sample consists of around 200,000 distinct CDR3 sequences, around 9.6% of them appearing once. This sample is drawn from a study of identical twins. General study points: Twin pairs' shared out-of-frame alpha sequences were enriched in low generation probability. Analyses based on zero insertions could be partly confounded by invariant MAIT and iNKT cells. Beta out-of-frame twin sharing showed a weaker excess.

Sequenced input: memory (CD45RO+) T cells sorted from blood. The receptor was isolated from a woman aged 18-29 years in good health.

The CDR3 sequence is CASSQEWGASYEQYF. Written as DNA, the CDR3 is TGTGCCAGCAGCCAAGAATGGGGAGCTTCCTACGAGCAGTACTTC. J is TRBJ2-7 and V is TRBV3-1; possibly TRBD2 for D (5 bases). The V and J ends lost 0 bases and 1 base respectively, with 10 bases between them. The CDR3 has 15 residues. The germline CDR1 and CDR2 sequences are LGHDT and YNNKEL (reference sequence).